This entry is about one T cell receptor (beta chain). V trimming: 0 bases; J trimming: 2 bases; junction bases outside the gene matches: 7. Looked up from germline, CDR1 is MGHRA and CDR2 is YSYEKL. The CDR3 is 18 residues long. TCRdb recomputed calls from the RT-PCR reads with MiXCR, one row per CDR3 protein. The sample records about 700,000 distinct CDR3 sequences, more than 13% being singletons. The rearrangement uses TRBV4-1 and TRBJ2-6; 7 bases are shared with TRBD2. The source is a female donor in good health, serving as a healthy control. The sample taken for sequencing was memory CD4+ T cells from blood. The CDR3 protein is CASSQEGRGGAGANVLTF. The CDR3 bases are TGCGCCAGCAGCCAAGAAGGGAGGGGAGGGGCTGGGGCCAACGTCCTGACTTTC.